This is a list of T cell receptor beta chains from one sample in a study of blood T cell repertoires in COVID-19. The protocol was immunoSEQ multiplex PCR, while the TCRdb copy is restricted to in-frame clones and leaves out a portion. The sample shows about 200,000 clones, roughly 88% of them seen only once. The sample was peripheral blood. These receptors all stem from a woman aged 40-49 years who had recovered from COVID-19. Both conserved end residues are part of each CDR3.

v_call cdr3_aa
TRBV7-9 CASASGDPGQYF
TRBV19 CASSATSAYSYEQYF
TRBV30 CAWSVLSYEQYF
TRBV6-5 CASSPTAGGYYTF
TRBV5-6 CASSSGTASYEQYF
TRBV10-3 CAISGDWQNTEAFF
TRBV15 CATSRDPTAEAGNTIYF
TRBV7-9 CASSSNPWGGKDSPLHF
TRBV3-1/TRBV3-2 CASSHGTTLNEQYF
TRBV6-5 CASSSLRTTYEQYF
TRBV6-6 CASPAQMNTGELFF
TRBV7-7 CASSLNWAGGQGISDTQYF
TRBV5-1 CASSLAGVTDTQYF
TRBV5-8 CASSLTGTSGTDTQYF
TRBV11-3 CASSLVGQGASSYNEQFF
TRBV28 CASSPWTGLTYSPLHF
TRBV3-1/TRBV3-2 CASSQTGFYEQYF
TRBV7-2 CASSSRYGEGLVKLFF
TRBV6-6 CASSRSRGLAEAYEQYF
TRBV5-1 CASSPGNNREETQYF
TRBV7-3 CASSLIGGVPTDTQYF
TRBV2 CASRPDRVSSYEQYF
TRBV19 CASSQTGAGYEQYF
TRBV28 CASSRFIAGTEQYF
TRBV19 CASSNAGGLGGTEAFF
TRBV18 CASSPVRTGGTGELFF
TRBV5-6 CASSLGTGENQPQHF
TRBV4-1 CASSQGTSFAEKLFF
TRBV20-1 CSASLAEGRIEQFF
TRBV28 CASSPLGGTNEQFF
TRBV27 CASGWAAGGNEQFF
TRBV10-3 CATHRDRSSYEQYF
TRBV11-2 CASSLRDRGPGKLFF
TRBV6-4 CASSDGTGGADTQYF
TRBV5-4 CASSSQSTDTQYF
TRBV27 CASTTTPAGTRYTGELFF
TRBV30 CAWSWGQGNNQPQHF
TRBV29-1 CSVEDPRDRDPGYTF
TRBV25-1 CASSDSNQETQYF
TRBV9 CASCRTSGSQETQYF
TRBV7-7 CASSLGTGLAGELFF
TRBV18 CASSPPGDRPNQPQHF
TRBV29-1 CAAGGLEAYEQYF
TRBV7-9 CASSSTGTGGKETQYF
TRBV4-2 CASSQDRGLTNEKLFF
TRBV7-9 CASTETGTENGYTF
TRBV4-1 CASSQLASASTDTQYF
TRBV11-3 CASSLGGGTEQFF
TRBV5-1 CASSFLPGTNEKLFF
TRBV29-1 CSVVGLAGGLTGELFF